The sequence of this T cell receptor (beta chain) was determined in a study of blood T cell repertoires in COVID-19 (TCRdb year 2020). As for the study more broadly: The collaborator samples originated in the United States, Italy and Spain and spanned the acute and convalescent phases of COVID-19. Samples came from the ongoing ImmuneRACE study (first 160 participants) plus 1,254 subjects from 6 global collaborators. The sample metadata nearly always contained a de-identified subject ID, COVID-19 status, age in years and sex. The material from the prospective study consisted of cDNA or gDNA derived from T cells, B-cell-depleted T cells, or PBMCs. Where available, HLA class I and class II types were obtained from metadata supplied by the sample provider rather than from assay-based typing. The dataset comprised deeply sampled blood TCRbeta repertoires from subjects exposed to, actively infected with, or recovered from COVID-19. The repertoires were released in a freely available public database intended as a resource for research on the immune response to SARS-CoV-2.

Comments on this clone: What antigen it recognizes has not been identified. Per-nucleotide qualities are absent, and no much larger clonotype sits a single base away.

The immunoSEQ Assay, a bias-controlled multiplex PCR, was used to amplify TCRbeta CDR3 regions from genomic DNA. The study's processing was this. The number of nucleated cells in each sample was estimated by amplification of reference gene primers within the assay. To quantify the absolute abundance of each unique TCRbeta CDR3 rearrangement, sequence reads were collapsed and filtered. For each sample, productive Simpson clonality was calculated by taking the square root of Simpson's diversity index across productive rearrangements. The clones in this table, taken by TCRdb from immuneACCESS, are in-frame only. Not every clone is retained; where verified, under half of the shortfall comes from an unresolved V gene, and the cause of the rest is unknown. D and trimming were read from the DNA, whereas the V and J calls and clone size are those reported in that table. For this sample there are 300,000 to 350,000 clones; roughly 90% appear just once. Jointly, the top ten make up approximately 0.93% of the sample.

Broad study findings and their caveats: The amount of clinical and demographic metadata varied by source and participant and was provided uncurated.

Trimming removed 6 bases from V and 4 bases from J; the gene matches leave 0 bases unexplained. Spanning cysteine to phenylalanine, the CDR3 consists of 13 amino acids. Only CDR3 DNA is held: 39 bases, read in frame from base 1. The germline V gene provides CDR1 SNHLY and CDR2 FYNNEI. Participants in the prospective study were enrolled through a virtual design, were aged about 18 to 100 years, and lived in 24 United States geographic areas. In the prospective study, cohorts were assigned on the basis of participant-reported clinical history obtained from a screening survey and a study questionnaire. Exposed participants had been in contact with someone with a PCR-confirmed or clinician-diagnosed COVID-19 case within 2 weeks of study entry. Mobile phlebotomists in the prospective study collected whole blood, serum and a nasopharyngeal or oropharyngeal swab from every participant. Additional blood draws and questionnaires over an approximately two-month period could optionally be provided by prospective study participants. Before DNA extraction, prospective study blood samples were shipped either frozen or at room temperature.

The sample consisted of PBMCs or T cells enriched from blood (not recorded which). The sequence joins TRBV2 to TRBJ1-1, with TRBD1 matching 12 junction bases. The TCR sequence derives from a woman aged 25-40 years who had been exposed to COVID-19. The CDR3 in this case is CASRGQGATEAFF. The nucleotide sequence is TGTGCCAGCAGGGGACAGGGGGCCACTGAAGCTTTCTTT.